The 28 T cell receptor beta chains below all came from one sample that was sequenced in a study of blood T cells in healthy people across ages (dated by TCRdb to about 2015). Library method: 5' RACE. Data came from an Illumina HiSeq 2500. A second about 7 to 12 cycle PCR used a sample-barcoded 5' primer and a J-beta primer mix. In TCRdb, the public reads were trimmed at Q25 with fastp and aligned with MiXCR, with productive beta chains retained. Rows merge per CDR3 protein into single entries with the most common DNA and genes. The table for this sample lists fewer than 950,000 distinct CDR3 sequences; around 36% of them were counted only once. The ten most abundant clones make up 10% to 15% of the sample. Sequenced input: blood. The receptors originated from a man in his late teens or twenties in good health.

This clonotype has more than one count but fewer than ten. The chain combines TRBV3-1 with TRBJ2-3; TRBD2 matches 9 bases. Germline V gene lookup returns CDR1 LGHDT and CDR2 YNNKEL (reference sequence). CDR3 length: 17 residues. The V segment lost 4 bases and the J segment 5 bases; nucleotides outside the gene matches: 13. In DNA form, the CDR3 reads TGTGCCAGCAGCCCCTATGGGGAGCGGGGGGATCAAGATACGCAGTATTTT. This codes for CASSPYGERGDQDTQYF.

CDR3 loop: CASSPSGAQLYEQYF. CDR3 nucleotides: TGTGCCAGCTCACCGTCCGGGGCCCAACTCTACGAGCAGTACTTC. The chain links TRBV18 to TRBJ2-7; either TRBD1 or TRBD2 may fit D (5 bases each). The germline CDR1 and CDR2 sequences are KGHSH and LQKENI. V was trimmed by 3 bases and J by 3 bases, leaving 15 bases between them. The CDR3 runs to 15 residues. Based on the CDR3 plus reference TRBV18 and TRBJ2-7, the full variable domain is NAGVMQNPRHLVRRRGQEARLRCSPMKGHSHVYWYRQLPEEGLKFMVYLQKENIIDESGMPKERFSAEFPKEGPSILRIQQVVRGDSAAYFCASSPSGAQLYEQYFGPGTRLTVT.

This clonotype was seen a handful of times. The gene calls are TRBV10-3 and TRBJ1-2; D unresolved. Trimming removed 7 bases from V and 2 bases from J, with 11 bases in between. The CDR3 length is 13 residues. CDR1 ENHRY and CDR2 SYGVKD come from the germline V gene. The CDR3 nucleotides read TGTGCCATCACTTCGACTCCCAACTATGGCTACACCTTC. Amino acid sequence: CAITSTPNYGYTF.

The genes are TRBV7-9 and TRBJ2-7, with a possible D match to TRBD1 (7 bases). Per the germline V gene, CDR1 is SEHNR and CDR2 is FQNEAQ (reference sequence). V was shortened by 5 bases and J by 2 bases, with 25 bases between the two germline ends. This CDR3 has 18 amino acids. CDR3 in amino acids: CASSPPGGPGDSTYEQYF. CDR3 bases: TGTGCCAGCAGCCCCCCAGGGGGGCCCGGGGACAGTACCTACGAGCAGTACTTC.

The J gene is TRBJ1-1, the V gene TRBV12-3 or TRBV12-4; D possibly corresponds to TRBD1 (5 bases). The CDR3 is 14 residues long. Trimming stripped 6 bases from V and 2 bases from J, with 13 bases between. CDR3 in amino acids: CASRDPGVNTEAFF. CDR3 nucleotides: TGTGCCAGCAGGGATCCGGGGGTAAACACTGAAGCTTTCTTT.

This clonotype was detected a few times. This sequence joins TRBV7-2 and TRBJ2-1; tentatively, D is TRBD2 (5 bases). The length of the CDR3 is 13 residues. In germline, CDR1 is SGHTA, CDR2 FQGNSA. V shed 3 bases and J shed 9 bases, with 12 bases lying between them. The CDR3 sequence is CASSFMEAFEQFF. Here the CDR3 DNA reads TGTGCCAGCAGCTTTATGGAGGCTTTTGAGCAGTTCTTC.

The chain carries TRBV27 and TRBJ2-2; D not certain. Germline assignment: CDR1 MNHEY and CDR2 SMNVEV (reference sequence). Between the trimmed V and J ends, which lost 4 bases and 6 bases, there was a span of 15 bases. The CDR3 has 15 amino acids. CDR3 nucleotide sequence: TGTGCCAGCAGTTCTCCTACTTTAGTTTCCGGGGAGCTGTTTTTT. Encoded protein: CASSSPTLVSGELFF.

The chain joins TRBV6-1 to TRBJ2-7; 8 bases line up with TRBD1. This CDR3 region has 14 residues. The V and J ends lost 5 bases and 3 bases, in that order; junction bases with no gene match: 6. Germline V gene lookup returns CDR1 MNHNS and CDR2 SASEGT. CDR3 sequence (DNA): TGTGCCAGCAGTTTAACAGGGGGTCGCTACGAGCAGTACTTC. It yields the protein CASSLTGGRYEQYF.

The V call is TRBV28, the J call TRBJ2-7; 8 nucleotides align to TRBD2. V shed 6 bases, J shed 3 bases, and the junction held 7 bases outside the gene matches. The germline CDR1 and CDR2 sequences are MDHEN and SYDVKM. The CDR3 length is 14 residues. CDR3 loop: CASSPPTSGYEQYF. CDR3 DNA sequence: TGTGCCAGCAGCCCCCCAACTAGCGGCTACGAGCAGTACTTC. The complete variable domain, with remaining parts taken from reference TRBV28 and TRBJ2-7, reads DVKVTQSSRYLVKRTGEKVFLECVQDMDHENMFWYRQDPGLGLRLIYFSYDVKMKEKGDIPEGYSVSREKKERFSLILESASTNQTSMYLCASSPPTSGYEQYFGPGTRLTVT.

This chain connects TRBV27 to TRBJ2-5, with D possibly TRBD1 on 5 matching bases. The CDR3 has 14 amino acids. Germline V CDR1 and CDR2: MNHEY, SMNVEV (reference sequence). V was pared by 8 bases and J by 0 bases, with 13 bases between. In nucleotides, the CDR3 is TGTGCCAGCCCTACCGCGGACAACCAAGAGACCCAGTACTTC. Amino acid sequence: CASPTADNQETQYF.

This clonotype was picked up a small number of times. This sequence joins TRBV9 and TRBJ2-5; D is perhaps TRBD2 (5 bases). This CDR3 comprises 12 residues. Trimming shortened V by 0 bases and J by 11 bases, and 11 bases separated the two germline ends. Germline V CDR1 and CDR2: SGDLS, YYNGEE. The DNA for the CDR3 is TGTGCCAGCAGCGTAGGCGGGTCTGAGCAGTACTTC. This sequence encodes CASSVGGSEQYF.

This clonotype has a handful of counts. V gene TRBV5-1 combines with J gene TRBJ1-5, with 7 bases aligning to TRBD1. The CDR3 contains 14 residues. V lost 4 bases to trimming and J lost 4 bases; unmatched junction nucleotides: 5. Germline V gene lookup returns CDR1 SGHRS and CDR2 YFSETQ. CDR3 sequence (DNA): TGCGCCAGCAGCCAAGGGGGCGCGAATCAGCCCCAGCATTTT. Amino acid sequence: CASSQGGANQPQHF.

This clonotype was detected only a few times. The chain has TRBV9 and TRBJ1-6; 8 nucleotides align to TRBD1. The germline CDR1 and CDR2 sequences are SGDLS and YYNGEE. After removal of 3 bases from V and 9 bases from J, the junction contained 8 bases not matched to a gene. The CDR3 totals 15 residues. The DNA for the CDR3 is TGTGCCAGCAGCGCTGGGACAGGAGGTCCTTCACCCCTCCACTTT. Its translation is CASSAGTGGPSPLHF.

There are a few counts of this clonotype. The chain links TRBV13 to TRBJ2-3, with TRBD1 matching 10 bases. Germline V gene lookup returns CDR1 PRHDT and CDR2 FYEKMQ (reference sequence). V gave up 6 bases and J gave up 5 bases; unmatched junction bases: 11. This CDR3 contains 16 residues. The CDR3 DNA sequence: TGTGCCAGCAGTCCAACTGGGACAGGGGAAAGAGATACGCAGTATTTT. Residues: CASSPTGTGERDTQYF. Full variable domain (outside the CDR3, taken from reference TRBV13 and TRBJ2-3): AAGVIQSPRHLIKEKRETATLKCYPIPRHDTVYWYQQGPGQDPQFLISFYEKMQSDKGSIPDRFSAQQFSDYHSELNMSSLELGDSALYFCASSPTGTGERDTQYFGPGTRLTVL.

The chain links TRBV5-1 to TRBJ2-1; D gene unclear. The germline V gene encodes CDR1 SGHRS and CDR2 YFSETQ. V was cut by 5 bases and J by 3 bases, with 15 bases left in between. The CDR3 spans 15 residues. CDR3 loop: CASSRGPENYNEQFF. The CDR3 nucleotides are TGCGCCAGCAGTCGCGGACCAGAAAACTACAATGAGCAGTTCTTC.

This clonotype came up many times. V is TRBV10-3 and J is TRBJ1-5, with 8 bases aligning to TRBD1. The CDR3 consists of 14 residues. The germline CDR1 and CDR2 sequences are ENHRY and SYGVKD. With 3 bases clipped from V and 7 bases from J, the junction kept 5 bases outside the gene matches. The CDR3: CAISDSGGQQPQHF. CDR3 in DNA: TGTGCCATCAGTGACTCAGGGGGCCAACAGCCCCAGCATTTT.

This clonotype showed up just a few times. The rearrangement joins TRBV27 to TRBJ1-6; D is possibly TRBD1 (5 bases). This CDR3 has 20 residues. Germline lookup yields CDR1 MNHEY and CDR2 SMNVEV (reference sequence). Trimming cost V 3 bases and J 5 bases, with 26 bases left between them. CDR3: CASSFVSPETYRKNNSPLHF. CDR3 DNA: TGTGCCAGCAGTTTTGTGAGTCCCGAGACATACAGGAAAAATAATTCACCCCTCCACTTT.

The chain combines TRBV2 with TRBJ1-2, with D unresolved. Trimming cost V 6 bases and J 2 bases, with 16 bases left between them. Germline loops: CDR1 SNHLY, CDR2 FYNNEI. This CDR3 contains 15 residues. The CDR3 DNA follows: TGTGCCAGCAGCTTAGGACTGGGGAGAAACTATGGCTACACCTTC. Amino acids: CASSLGLGRNYGYTF. Together with reference TRBV2 and TRBJ1-2, the CDR3 gives the full variable domain: EPEVTQTPSHQVTQMGQEVILRCVPISNHLYFYWYRQILGQKVEFLVSFYNNEISEKSEIFDDQFSVERPDGSNFTLKIRSTKLEDSAMYFCASSLGLGRNYGYTFGSGTRLTVV.

This clonotype came up many times. The chain couples TRBV9 to TRBJ2-3; D gene uncertain. Germline CDR1 reads SGDLS; CDR2 reads YYNGEE. The CDR3 is 12 amino acids. The germline V and J ends were trimmed by 3 bases and 2 bases, with 4 bases remaining between them. The CDR3 is CASSGDTDTQYF. DNA for the CDR3: TGTGCCAGCAGCGGAGACACAGATACGCAGTATTTT.

This clonotype was counted between two and nine times. The chain's CDR3 is CASRTGATNEKLFF. CDR3 DNA: TGTGCCAGCAGAACAGGGGCAACTAATGAAAAACTGTTTTTT. The chain employs TRBV6-6 and TRBJ1-4, with 7 bases lining up with TRBD1. The CDR3 loop spans 14 amino acids. V dropped 6 bases and J dropped 0; count of bases not matched to a gene: 1. CDR1 is MNHNY and CDR2 is SVGAGI in the germline V gene (reference sequence).

The chain links TRBV20-1 to TRBJ1-1; 7 bases map to TRBD1. Germline lookup yields CDR1 DFQATT and CDR2 SNEGSKA (reference sequence). Germline trimming cut 7 bases from V and 6 bases from J; bases unmatched to any gene: 5. The CDR3 has 11 amino acids. CDR3 sequence reads: CSVSRGAEAFF. The CDR3, as DNA: TGCAGTGTCTCCAGGGGGGCTGAAGCTTTCTTT.

The genes are TRBV6-4 and TRBJ2-6, with D perhaps matching TRBD1 (6 bases). V was trimmed by 2 bases and J by 0 bases, leaving 11 bases between them. The length of the CDR3 is 17 residues. The germline gives CDR1 MRHNA, CDR2 SNTAGT. The CDR3 spells CASSDTDSSSGANVLTF. CDR3 nucleotide sequence: TGTGCCAGCAGTGACACGGACAGCAGCTCTGGGGCCAACGTCCTGACTTTC.

The sample holds a few counts of this clonotype. The chain employs TRBV2 and TRBJ2-3; 12 nucleotides align to TRBD2. Germline V gene data show CDR1 as SNHLY and CDR2 as FYNNEI. The CDR3 is 19 residues long. Trimming cost V 5 bases and J 2 bases; bases outside gene matches: 14. The CDR3 loop is CASSLPLGGLAGNTDTQYF. DNA of the CDR3: TGTGCCAGCAGTCTCCCTTTAGGCGGACTAGCGGGGAACACAGATACGCAGTATTTT.

V gene TRBV20-1 combines with J gene TRBJ1-2; 10 bases match TRBD1. The CDR3 sequence is 13 residues long. Germline lookup yields CDR1 DFQATT and CDR2 SNEGSKA (reference sequence). The trim removed 5 bases at V and 6 bases at J, leaving 6 bases unmatched. This chain's CDR3 is CSARPGQGHGYTF. The CDR3 bases are TGCAGTGCTCGACCGGGACAGGGGCATGGCTACACCTTC.

The V and J genes are TRBV4-3 and TRBJ1-2; D is unclear. V dropped 2 bases and J dropped 4 bases, with 14 bases sitting between them. The germline gives CDR1 LGHNA, CDR2 YSLEER. The CDR3 sequence is 15 residues long. In DNA, the CDR3 is TGCGCCAGCAGCCAATCGAGACGGGATTTCTATGGCTACACCTTC. It encodes CASSQSRRDFYGYTF.

This clonotype was counted once. The chain couples TRBV12-3 or TRBV12-4 to TRBJ1-1; no clear D. CDR3 length equals 13 residues. V was trimmed by 4 bases and J by 1 base, leaving 7 bases between them. CDR3 in amino acids: CASSWAANTEAFF. In DNA, the CDR3 is TGTGCCAGCAGTTGGGCGGCGAACACTGAAGCTTTCTTT.

On this clonotype: A read error may explain this, as a much larger clone is one base away. The chain carries TRBV4-1 and TRBJ1-6; D remains ambiguous. The CDR3 sequence is 17 residues long. Looked up from germline, CDR1 is MGHRA and CDR2 is YSYEKL. This chain's CDR3 is CASSDHPQSSYSSPLHF. Written as DNA, the CDR3 is TGCGCCAGCAGTGACCACCCACAGAGCTCCTATAGTTCACCCCTCCACTTT.

Many counts were recorded for this clonotype. V and J are TRBV11-1 and TRBJ2-7, with TRBD2 as a possible D gene (5 bases). With the DNA end fitting TRBJ2-5 better, the J assignment may be wrong. CDR1 is SGHAT and CDR2 is FQDESV in the germline V gene (reference sequence). There are 12 residues in the CDR3. CDR3 protein: CASSPGKETQYF. Here the CDR3 DNA reads TGTGCCAGCAGTCCCGGGAAGGAGACCCAGTACTTC.